This T cell receptor beta chain was documented in a study of T cell responses to AZD1222 COVID-19 vaccine. Findings and limits, study-wide: Spike-wide vaccine-associated CD4 TCRs dominated at 160-218 and 743-854.

Regarding this clone: As yet, its antigen is unknown.

Germline trimming cut 1 base from V and 5 bases from J; bases unmatched to any gene: 10. There are 16 residues in the CDR3. The germline V gene has CDR1 KGHDR and CDR2 SFDVKD. Profiling relied on immunoSEQ multiplex PCR, and the TCRdb table lists in-frame clones only, not all of them. The sample records some 110,000 clones, 65% to 85% being singletons. V and J are TRBV24-1 and TRBJ2-7; 7 bases are a match to TRBD2. This sample comprised peripheral blood, obtained on day 0 of AZD1222 vaccination. The sequence derives from an adult in good health. The CDR3 is CATSDFTGEGRDEQYF. DNA for the CDR3: TGTGCCACCAGTGATTTTACCGGTGAGGGGAGGGACGAGCAGTACTTC.